This entry features one T cell receptor (beta chain) sequence. Its antigen is still unknown. J was trimmed by 6 bases and V by 2 bases; bases with no gene match: 13. CDR3 size: 17 residues. Germline V gene data show CDR1 as GTSNPN and CDR2 as SVGIG (reference sequence). This entry belongs to a study of CD8 T cells in ankylosing spondylitis. The TCR beta libraries were generated through quantitative 5'-RACE incorporating molecular barcodes. In TCRdb, the 5' RACE reads were re-called with MiXCR into one record per CDR3 protein. The table lists hundreds of thousands of distinct CDR3 sequences, 10% to 15% of them singletons. Regarding the study as a whole: Characteristic, it appeared, of ankylosing spondylitis blood was a TCR beta motif of roughly eight highly homologous variants. Earlier authors reported some of these motif variants in reactive arthritis synovial fluid and blood. Disease-linked clones reportedly concentrated significantly in matched ankylosing spondylitis synovial fluid. Disease-linked clones bore a CD8+ phenotype, appearing relatively rarely in peripheral blood.

Material: blood, either unsorted or a sorted T cell fraction (not recorded which). The receptor was derived from a male donor with ankylosing spondylitis. The rearrangement joins TRBV30 to TRBJ2-3; 11 bases fit TRBD2. The CDR3 reads CAWSPIAGGPRADTQYF. The CDR3 DNA reads TGTGCCTGGAGTCCTATAGCGGGAGGGCCTAGGGCGGATACGCAGTATTTT.